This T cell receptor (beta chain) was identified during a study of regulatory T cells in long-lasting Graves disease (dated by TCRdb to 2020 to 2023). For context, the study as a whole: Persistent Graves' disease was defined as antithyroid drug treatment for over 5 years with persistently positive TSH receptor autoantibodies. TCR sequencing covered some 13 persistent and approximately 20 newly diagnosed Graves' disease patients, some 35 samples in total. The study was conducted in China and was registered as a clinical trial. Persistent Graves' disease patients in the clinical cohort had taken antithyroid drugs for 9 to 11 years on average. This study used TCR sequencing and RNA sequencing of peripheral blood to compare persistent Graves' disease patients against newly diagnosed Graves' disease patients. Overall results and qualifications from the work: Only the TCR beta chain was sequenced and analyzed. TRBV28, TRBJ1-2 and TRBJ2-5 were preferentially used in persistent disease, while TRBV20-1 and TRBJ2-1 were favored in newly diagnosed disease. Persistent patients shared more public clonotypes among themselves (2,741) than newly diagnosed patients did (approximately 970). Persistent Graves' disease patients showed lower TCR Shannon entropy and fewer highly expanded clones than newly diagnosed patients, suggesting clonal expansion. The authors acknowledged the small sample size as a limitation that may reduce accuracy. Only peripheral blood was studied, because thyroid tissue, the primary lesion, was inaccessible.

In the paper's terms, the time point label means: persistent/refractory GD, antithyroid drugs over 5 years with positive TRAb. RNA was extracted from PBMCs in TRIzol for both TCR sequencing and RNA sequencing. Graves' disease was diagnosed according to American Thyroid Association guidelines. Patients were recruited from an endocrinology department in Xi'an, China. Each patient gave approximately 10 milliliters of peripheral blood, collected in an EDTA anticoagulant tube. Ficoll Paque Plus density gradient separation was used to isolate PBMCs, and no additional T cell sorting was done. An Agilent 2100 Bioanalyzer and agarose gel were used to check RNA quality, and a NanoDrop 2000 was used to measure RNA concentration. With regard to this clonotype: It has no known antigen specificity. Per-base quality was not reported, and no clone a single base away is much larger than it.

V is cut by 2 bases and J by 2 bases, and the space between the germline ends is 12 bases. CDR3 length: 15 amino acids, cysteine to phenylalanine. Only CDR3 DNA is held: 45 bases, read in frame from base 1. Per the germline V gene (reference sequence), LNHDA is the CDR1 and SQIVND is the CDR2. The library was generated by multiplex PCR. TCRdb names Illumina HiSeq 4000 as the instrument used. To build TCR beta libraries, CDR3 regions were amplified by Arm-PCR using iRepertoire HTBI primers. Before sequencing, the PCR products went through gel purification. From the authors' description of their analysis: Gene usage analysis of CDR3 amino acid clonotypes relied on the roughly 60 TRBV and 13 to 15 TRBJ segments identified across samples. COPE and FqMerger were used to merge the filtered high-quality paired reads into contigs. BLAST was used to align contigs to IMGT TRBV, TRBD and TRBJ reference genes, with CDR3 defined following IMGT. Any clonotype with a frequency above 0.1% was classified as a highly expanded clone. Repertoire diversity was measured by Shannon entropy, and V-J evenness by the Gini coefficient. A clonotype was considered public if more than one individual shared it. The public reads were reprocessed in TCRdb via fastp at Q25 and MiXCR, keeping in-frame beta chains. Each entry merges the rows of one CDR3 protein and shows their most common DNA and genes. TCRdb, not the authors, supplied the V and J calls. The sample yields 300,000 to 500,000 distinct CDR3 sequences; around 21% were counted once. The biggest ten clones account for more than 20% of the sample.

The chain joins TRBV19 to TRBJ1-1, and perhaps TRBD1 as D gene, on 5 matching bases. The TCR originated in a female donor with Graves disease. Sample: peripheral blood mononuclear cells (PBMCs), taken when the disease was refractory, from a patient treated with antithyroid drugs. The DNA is TGTGCCAGTAGTATAAGTGGAGGGGAAAACACTGAAGCTTTCTTT. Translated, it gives CASSISGGENTEAFF.